This is a list of T cell receptor beta chains from one sample in a study of control samples from healthy donors and cancer patients. The data were produced by immunoSEQ multiplex PCR, yet TCRdb's version contains in-frame clones alone and is incomplete. The sample holds 170,000 or so clones, approximately 90% seen once. The specimen was blood. These receptors came from a man aged 30 to 45 in good health. Each CDR3 is given with its conserved first and last residue. A D gene is named only where the DNA matches it firmly. The listing skips clone size in some rows; elsewhere it reads once, few, many or a size class.

cdr3_aa: CSAREGYEQYF; cdr3_nt: TGCAGTGCTAGAGAGGGGTACGAGCAGTACTTC; v_call: TRBV20-1; j_call: TRBJ2-7; d_call: NA; clone_size: NA
cdr3_aa: CASSYPSSNTEAFF; cdr3_nt: TGTGCCAGCAGTTACCCGAGTAGCAACACTGAAGCTTTCTTT; v_call: TRBV6-2/TRBV6-3; j_call: TRBJ1-1; d_call: NA; clone_size: NA
cdr3_aa: CASRGGDRVLDGYTF; cdr3_nt: TGTGCCAGCAGGGGGGGGGACAGGGTGTTGGATGGCTACACCTTC; v_call: TRBV6-5; j_call: TRBJ1-2; d_call: TRBD1; clone_size: NA
cdr3_aa: CASSEYYEQYF; cdr3_nt: TGTGCCAGCAGTGAATATTACGAGCAGTACTTC; v_call: TRBV2; j_call: TRBJ2-7; d_call: NA; clone_size: NA
cdr3_aa: CAIRSNNEQFF; cdr3_nt: TGTGCCATCAGATCAAACAATGAGCAGTTCTTC; v_call: TRBV10-3; j_call: TRBJ2-1; d_call: NA; clone_size: once
cdr3_aa: CASSLKRESHEQYF; cdr3_nt: TGTGCCAGCAGCTTAAAGCGGGAGTCCCACGAGCAGTACTTC; v_call: TRBV7-2; j_call: TRBJ2-7; d_call: TRBD2; clone_size: once
cdr3_aa: CASSYSQSMANTF; cdr3_nt: TGTGCCAGCAGTTACTCACAGTCTATGGCTAACACCTTC; v_call: TRBV6-2/TRBV6-3; j_call: TRBJ1-2; d_call: NA; clone_size: NA
cdr3_aa: CASSLGWGVNQPQHF; cdr3_nt: TGTGCCAGCAGCTTAGGATGGGGGGTCAATCAGCCCCAGCATTTT; v_call: TRBV6-2/TRBV6-3; j_call: TRBJ1-5; d_call: NA; clone_size: NA
cdr3_aa: CASSFRDRDAFF; cdr3_nt: TGTGCCAGCAGCTTCCGGGACAGGGACGCTTTCTTT; v_call: TRBV5-4; j_call: TRBJ1-1; d_call: TRBD1; clone_size: NA
cdr3_aa: CASSWEGLAAPWETQYF; cdr3_nt: TGCGCCAGCAGCTGGGAGGGACTAGCGGCCCCGTGGGAGACCCAGTACTTC; v_call: TRBV5-1; j_call: TRBJ2-5; d_call: TRBD2; clone_size: NA
cdr3_aa: CASSDSGEKLFF; cdr3_nt: TGTGCCAGCAGCGACTCGGGTGAAAAACTGTTTTTT; v_call: TRBV11-2; j_call: TRBJ1-4; d_call: NA; clone_size: NA
cdr3_aa: CAWSGTVYQETQYF; cdr3_nt: TGTGCCTGGAGTGGGACAGTGTACCAAGAGACCCAGTACTTC; v_call: TRBV30; j_call: TRBJ2-5; d_call: NA; clone_size: NA
cdr3_aa: CASSSDREIQYF; cdr3_nt: TGTGCCAGCAGCTCCGACAGGGAGATTCAGTACTTC; v_call: TRBV7-2; j_call: TRBJ2-7; d_call: TRBD1; clone_size: once
cdr3_aa: CASKLRTSINEQYF; cdr3_nt: TGTGCCAGTAAGCTTCGAACTTCCATAAACGAGCAGTACTTC; v_call: TRBV19; j_call: TRBJ2-7; d_call: NA; clone_size: NA
cdr3_aa: CASSDTPGAGESEQFF; cdr3_nt: TGTGCCAGCAGTGACACCCCAGGCGCGGGAGAAAGTGAGCAGTTCTTC; v_call: TRBV6-4; j_call: TRBJ2-1; d_call: TRBD2; clone_size: NA
cdr3_aa: CASSGGREDSPLHF; cdr3_nt: TGTGCCAGCAGCGGGGGTAGGGAGGATTCACCCCTCCACTTT; v_call: TRBV9; j_call: TRBJ1-6; d_call: NA; clone_size: NA
cdr3_aa: CASSLVAGPPYF; cdr3_nt: TGTGCCAGCAGCTTAGTAGCGGGGCCCCCGTACTTC; v_call: TRBV7-9; j_call: TRBJ2-7; d_call: TRBD2; clone_size: NA